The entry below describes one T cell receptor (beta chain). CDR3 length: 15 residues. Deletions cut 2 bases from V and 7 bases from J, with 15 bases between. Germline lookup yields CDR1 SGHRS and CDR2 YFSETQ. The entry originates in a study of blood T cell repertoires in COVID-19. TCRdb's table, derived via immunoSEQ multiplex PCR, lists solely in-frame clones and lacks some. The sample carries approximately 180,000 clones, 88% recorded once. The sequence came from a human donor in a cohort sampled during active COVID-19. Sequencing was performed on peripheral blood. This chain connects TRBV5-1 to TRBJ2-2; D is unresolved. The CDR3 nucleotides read TGCGCCAGCAGCTTATCCGCAGGTAGTGGCGGGGAGCTGTTTTTT. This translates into CASSLSAGSGGELFF.